One and the same sample provided the 16 T cell receptor beta chains below, sequenced in a study of regulatory T cells in long-lasting Graves disease. iRepertoire HTBI primers and Arm-PCR of CDR3 regions built TCR beta libraries. TCRdb used MiXCR to reprocess the multiplex PCR reads, holding one entry per CDR3 protein. The sample includes some 470,000 distinct CDR3 sequences, around a fifth of them seen just once. Time point meaning: persistent/refractory GD, antithyroid drugs over 5 years with positive TRAb. PBMCs were the source of the RNA used for TCR sequencing. The specimen was peripheral blood mononuclear cells (PBMCs), collected when the disease was refractory, from a patient treated with antithyroid drugs. These receptor sequences come from a female donor with Graves disease.

The V call is TRBV13, the J call TRBJ2-7; either TRBD1 or TRBD2 may supply D (5 bases each). The germline V gene has CDR1 PRHDT and CDR2 FYEKMQ (reference sequence). The CDR3 loop spans 15 amino acids. Trimming removed 4 bases from V and 4 bases from J, with 17 bases in between. The CDR3 here is CASSSHPGPEYEQYF. CDR3 nucleotides: TGTGCCAGCAGCTCCCATCCGGGGCCAGAATACGAGCAGTACTTC.

V and J are TRBV28 and TRBJ2-3; the D gene is possibly TRBD2 (7 bases). V gave up 5 bases and J gave up 5 bases, with 20 bases separating them. The CDR3 spans 16 residues. The germline V gene encodes CDR1 MDHEN and CDR2 SYDVKM. This chain's CDR3 is CASSPDLAVQGDTQYF. The CDR3 bases are TGTGCCAGCAGTCCAGATCTAGCGGTACAGGGAGATACGCAGTATTTT.

The V gene is TRBV6-1, the J gene TRBJ2-1; D not resolved. Germline V CDR1 and CDR2: MNHNS, SASEGT. V lost 6 bases and J lost 0, with 15 bases in between. The length of the CDR3 is 16 residues. The CDR3 sequence: CASRPSGRSSYNEQFF. The CDR3 DNA reads as TGTGCCAGCAGACCCTCCGGCCGCAGCTCCTACAATGAGCAGTTCTTC.

This clonotype occurred many times. The rearrangement links TRBV28 to TRBJ2-7, with a possible D match to TRBD2 (5 bases). The CDR3 extends over 13 amino acids. CDR1 is MDHEN and CDR2 is SYDVKM in the germline V gene. Trimming stripped 6 bases from V and 3 bases from J, with 12 bases between. The CDR3 here is CASSWAGDYEQYF. CDR3 DNA sequence: TGTGCCAGCAGCTGGGCCGGGGACTACGAGCAGTACTTC.

This clonotype has a handful of counts. The chain employs TRBV15 and TRBJ1-4; D is ambiguous. V was pared by 0 bases and J by 8 bases, with 7 bases between. Germline V gene data show CDR1 as LNHNV and CDR2 as YYDKDF (reference sequence). The CDR3 has 13 amino acids. As DNA, the CDR3 is TGTGCCACCAGCAGAGAGGAGGCGGAAAAACTGTTTTTT. It codes for CATSREEAEKLFF. The whole variable domain, remainder taken from reference TRBV15 and TRBJ1-4, is DAMVIQNPRYQVTQFGKPVTLSCSQTLNHNVMYWYQQKSSQAPKLLFHYYDKDFNNEADTPDNFQSRRPNTSFCFLDIRSPGLGDTAMYLCATSREEAEKLFFGSGTQLSVL.

This clonotype was seen many times. This chain links TRBV2 with TRBJ2-7; no definite D call. Germline V gene lookup returns CDR1 SNHLY and CDR2 FYNNEI. The CDR3 runs to 13 residues. Trimming took 6 bases from V and 5 from J, leaving 14 bases between them. As DNA, the CDR3 is TGTGCCAGCAGAACGAGCGAGGACCACGAGCAGTACTTC. Encoded protein: CASRTSEDHEQYF.

In this sample, this clonotype turned up many times. The chain couples TRBV6-1 to TRBJ2-5; 8 bases are shared with TRBD1. J lost 0 bases, V lost 6 bases, and 3 bases had no gene match. CDR1 is MNHNS and CDR2 is SASEGT in the germline V gene. The CDR3 runs to 14 residues. The CDR3 reads CASSSDRDQETQYF. Written as DNA, the CDR3 is TGTGCCAGCAGCTCGGACAGGGACCAAGAGACCCAGTACTTC.

This sequence joins TRBV7-9 and TRBJ1-5; unclear D gene. The CDR3 is 14 residues long. Germline assignment: CDR1 SEHNR and CDR2 FQNEAQ (reference sequence). Trimming took off 5 bases at V and 3 bases at J, with 11 bases between the two ends. CDR3 amino acids: CASSPDKPNQPQHF. The CDR3 region has the DNA TGTGCCAGCAGCCCTGACAAACCCAATCAGCCCCAGCATTTT.

This clonotype was seen once. This CDR3 is missing its conserved last phenylalanine or tryptophan, likely due to a read error. V gene TRBV7-2 combines with J gene TRBJ1-5, with D perhaps matching TRBD1 (6 bases). The CDR3 contains 15 residues. Trimming removed 5 bases from V and 4 bases from J, with 15 bases in between. The germline gives CDR1 SGHTA, CDR2 FQGNSA. As DNA, the CDR3 is TGTGCCAGCAGCATAGGACAGCAGGGGAATCAGCCCCAGCATCTT. As protein: CASSIGQQGNQPQHL.

This clonotype was recorded many times. This chain connects TRBV7-9 to TRBJ1-1; 7 bases match TRBD1. The CDR3 has 13 residues. The J segment lost 0 bases and the V segment lost 10 bases, leaving 5 bases of the junction unmatched. Germline CDR1 and CDR2: SEHNR and FQNEAQ (reference sequence). The CDR3 loop reads CATAGQMNTEAFF. In DNA, the CDR3 is TGTGCCACTGCGGGACAGATGAACACTGAAGCTTTCTTT.

This clonotype came up a few times. This chain joins TRBV5-5 and TRBJ2-7; unclear D gene. CDR3 size: 15 residues. Germline CDR1 reads SGHKS; CDR2 reads YYEKEE (reference sequence). Trimming took off 0 bases at V and 2 bases at J, with 12 bases between the two ends. The CDR3 sequence is CASSLAPANTYEQYF. The DNA for the CDR3 is TGTGCCAGCAGCTTGGCCCCTGCTAATACCTACGAGCAGTACTTC.

The chain couples TRBV5-6 to TRBJ1-2; 7 bases are a match to TRBD1. The J segment lost 3 bases and the V segment lost 6 bases, leaving 11 bases of the junction unmatched. Germline CDR1 reads SGHDT; CDR2 reads YYEEEE. CDR3 length: 15 residues. The CDR3 DNA reads TGTGCCAGCAACCTCTTACAGGGGTGGGACTATGGCTACACCTTC. The encoded protein is CASNLLQGWDYGYTF.

The sample holds a few counts of this clonotype. The chain combines TRBV6-1 with TRBJ1-6, with D maybe TRBD1 (5 bases). The CDR3 consists of 13 residues. From germline, CDR1 is MNHNS and CDR2 SASEGT. The germline V and J ends were trimmed by 6 bases and 10 bases, with 13 bases remaining between them. DNA for the CDR3: TGTGCCAGCAGCCCCGGGGAGGGGTCACCCCTCCACTTT. It is translated as CASSPGEGSPLHF.

This clonotype was counted between two and nine times. One junction end does not reproduce the germline sequence, and a read error may be involved. The chain couples TRBV19 to TRBJ2-7; D could derive from TRBD1 or TRBD2 (6 bases each). Germline CDR1 and CDR2: LNHDA and SQIVND (reference sequence). The CDR3 loop spans 14 amino acids. CDR3 bases: TGTGCCAGTAGTATTAGACACGGGGGCTACGAGCGGTACTTC. This codes for CASSIRHGGYERYF. Using reference TRBV19 and TRBJ2-7 for the parts outside the CDR3, the full variable domain is DGGITQSPKYLFRKEGQNVTLSCEQNLNHDAMYWYRQDPGQGLRLIYYSQIVNDFQKGDIAEGYSVSREKKESFPLTVTSAQKNPTAFYLCASSIRHGGYERYFGPGTRLTVT.

This clonotype was observed a handful of times. V and J are TRBV20-1 and TRBJ1-1; D uncertain. This CDR3 comprises 13 residues. The V end lost 0 bases, the J end lost 2 bases, and 7 bases lay between the germline ends. CDR1 is DFQATT and CDR2 is SNEGSKA in the germline V gene (reference sequence). The CDR3 is CSARDPVNTEAFF. The CDR3 DNA follows: TGCAGTGCTAGAGATCCGGTAAACACTGAAGCTTTCTTT.

The chain is built from TRBV14 and TRBJ1-6, with D possibly being TRBD1 (6 bases). Germline assignment: CDR1 SGHDN and CDR2 FVKESK. V lost 8 bases and J 7 bases, leaving 12 bases between the germline ends. The CDR3 runs 13 residues. The CDR3 sequence is CASCTGTNSPLHF. The DNA for the CDR3 is TGTGCCAGCTGCACAGGGACCAATTCACCCCTCCACTTT. The whole variable domain, filled in from reference TRBV14 and TRBJ1-6, reads EAGVTQFPSHSVIEKGQTVTLRCDPISGHDNLYWYRRVMGKEIKFLLHFVKESKQDESGMPNNRFLAERTGGTYSTLKVQPAELEDSGVYFCASCTGTNSPLHFGNGTRLTVT.